The T cell receptor beta chain under discussion was sequenced for a study of cytomegalovirus exposure and HLA in healthy donors (TCRdb year 2017). Notes on the research overall: In an earlier analysis of 587 of the donors, 250 to 350 Gb of sequence data and 100 million or so unique TCR beta sequences from 150 million to 200 million T cells were reported. Approximately 300 gigabases of sequencing data and approximately 92 million unique TCR sequences made up an early release that covered some 640 HLA-typed donors. Among the roughly 400 genotyped donors, approximately 77% belonged to the genetic ancestry cluster associated with self-reported Caucasian donors. The aim of the study was to test whether cataloging public T cell receptors could identify signatures of past pathogen exposure. The T cell repertoires of 550 to 850 subjects were profiled by immunosequencing and related to cytomegalovirus serostatus. In addition to the first cohort of approximately 670 subjects, a separate validation cohort of some 120 different subjects was used. To predict cytomegalovirus infection status, the study brought together high-throughput TCR immunosequencing, statistical association of individual TCRs with disease status, and machine learning. A later analysis re-examined previously published TCR beta repertoires from over 500 donors and added high-resolution HLA genotyping to investigate patterns of TCR occurrence. Rather than drawing on any new phenotypic data, the later analysis identified candidate immune exposures from TCR beta sequences and the way those sequences occurred across donors. An earlier analysis of around 580 of the donors used high-throughput TCR beta sequencing to judge whether each TCR beta V gene segment behaved as functional or pseudogenic. Alongside the repertoire data, information on donor age, sex, ethnicity and CMV serostatus was compiled. A later genetic analysis took genome-wide SNP genotypes for about 65% of the 666 donors and used that subset as a discovery cohort. Every discovery cohort repertoire had been produced on one sequencing platform. HLA typing included class I and class II loci at four-digit resolution. Typing coverage varied by locus: about 620-640 donors for A, B, C, DRB1 and DQB1; approximately 560 for DQA1; over 600 for DPA1; approximately 490 for DPB1. Because of strong linkage in the cohort, roughly 5 DR-DQ haplotypes were treated as single units for association and clustering. On average, 235,054 unique TCR beta nucleotide sequences were sequenced per donor among some 420 genotyped donors of the cohort, with roughly 18% of those sequences being non-productive. The investigation overall reported the following: Specific HLA alleles were associated with 18,000 or so TCR beta sequences at a false discovery rate of 0.05 in a later analysis. In a later analysis, several top co-occurrence clusters were reported to appear linked to parvovirus B19, influenza, CMV and Epstein-Barr virus. A few of the identified cytomegalovirus-associated TCR beta chains were confirmed in vitro to be specific for cytomegalovirus antigens. For the cohort, immune exposure information was limited to CMV serostatus. Cytomegalovirus status was reported to be diagnosed by the classifier with high specificity and sensitivity in both the original and validation cohorts. This cohort had only TCR beta chains sequenced, and the lack of alpha or paired-chain data limited which features could be detected. A later analysis found that TCR association rates varied across HLA loci, with DRB1 alleles showing the most associated TCRs and HLA-C alleles the fewest. The 87-base-pair reads could not distinguish some IMGT-functional V segments, including TRBV6-2 and TRBV6-3, so those segments were excluded. Because HLA typing was missing for some donors at each locus, association tests included only the typed subset. According to a later analysis, most CMV-associated TCR beta chains appeared to be HLA-restricted, and the HLA associations seemed to be driven largely by CMV exposure. A later genetic analysis reported fewer N-insertions in productive TCRs among donors in an Asian-associated ancestry cluster than the roughly 640-donor mean. When HLA alleles, especially DR and DQ, strongly co-occurred, attributing TCR associations to individual alleles was difficult. Compared with equally common non-associated chains, HLA-associated TCR beta chains in a later analysis were more clonally expanded and had lower generation probabilities. Most TCR sequences were observed very rarely across donors, whereas some public TCRs were present in many individuals. A further reported finding was that TCR beta sequences accurately predicted the HLA-A and HLA-B alleles for most subjects in the first cohort. Correlated functional status among segregating V segments might reflect linkage disequilibrium, but an unknown experimental factor could not be ruled out. V-gene and J-gene trimming of TCR beta chains was associated with a missense DCLRE1C variant in a later genetic analysis, and the association was replicated in an independent cohort. A cluster of highly shared sequence variants was judged likely to represent a technical artifact of the sequencing pipeline. The study gave a list of under 200 TCR beta chains associated with cytomegalovirus. Broadly in line with IMGT annotations, most TCR beta V segments showed up in productive rearrangements about 87% or about 30% of the time in an earlier analysis of several hundred of the donors. The presence/absence analyses assumed that sequencing depth was roughly uniform across donors, and that assumption may not be true. According to the authors, the approach could potentially be generalized to other disease states and immunological phenotypes. Because counts were too low, some 16 rarely observed V segments, including chromosome 9 orphons, were excluded from the earlier analysis of 587 of the donors.

As for this clone: There is no known antigen for this receptor. No clone much larger than this one lies a single base away; base qualities are absent.

Its CDR3 holds 13 amino acids, cysteine through phenylalanine. The retained sequence is limited to the CDR3, 39 bases, with the frame set at the first base. The germline V gene sets CDR1 to SGDLS and CDR2 to YYNGEE. V and J lose 4 bases and 3 bases, and a span of 11 bases separates them. The cohort consisted of some 730 healthy bone marrow donors. All cohort members were sampled while nominally healthy, although unrecorded immune exposures were likely present. The donor was CMV seronegative and was included in the group of about 350 seronegative cohort members. Each donor provided a peripheral blood sample, and peripheral blood mononuclear cells were used for TCR beta sequencing. The Qiagen DNeasy Blood Extraction Kit was used to extract genomic DNA from the blood cell samples. Receptors were amplified or captured by the immunoSEQ multiplex PCR assay. For the multiplex PCR, a mixture combining 60 forward primers for TCR Vbeta segments and 13 reverse primers for TCR Jbeta segments was used. A multiplex PCR assay on genomic DNA amplified the CDR3 region of rearranged TCR beta genes. Amplified TCR beta libraries were sequenced as 87-base-pair reads on the Illumina HiSeq System. On the study's bioinformatics: A later analysis counted some 74 million unique TCR beta chains across the approximately 700 repertoires, and about 10 million of these chains were shared by at least two donors. Raw reads were error-corrected and collapsed into unique sequences with a nearest-neighbor algorithm that merged closely related sequences to remove PCR and sequencing errors. Alignment of CDR3 sequences to IMGT reference sequences was used to assign V, D and J gene segments. For a sequence to be retained, at least a six-nucleotide match to both a V gene segment and a J gene segment was required. A rearrangement counted as productive if the CDR3 had no stop codons and remained in frame with V and J, and every other rearrangement counted as non-productive. CDR3 was defined according to IMGT convention as the region running from the second conserved V-encoded cysteine to the conserved J-encoded phenylalanine. In an earlier analysis of 587 of the donors, sequences lacking an unambiguous match to a single V gene segment were excluded. In an earlier analysis of several hundred of the donors, V segments were called functional above 56.7% productive rearrangements and were called segregating when the between-donor standard deviation exceeded 5%. To diagnose cytomegalovirus status from the catalog of TCR beta chain sequences, a statistical classification framework was built. In a later analysis, TCR nucleotide sequences were compared against IMGT/GENE-DB human TR gene sequences so that V and J genes could be assigned. Using the TCRdist pipeline, a later analysis assigned CDR3 sequences along with most-parsimonious VDJ recombination scenarios. In a later analysis, every TCR beta chain was defined by the combination of its CDR3 amino acid sequence and its V-gene family, and reads without a unique V-gene family were dropped. A later analysis removed 592 highly shared, low-generation-probability nucleotide sequences to deal with suspected cross-contamination and a sequencing artifact. For each public chain, a later analysis derived a clonal expansion index from normalized ranks of inferred template counts within each repertoire. In a later analysis, generation probabilities were computed with a VDJ recombination model fitted to out-of-frame rearrangements, and the resulting probabilities were checked against IGoR. A later analysis scored TCR-TCR, TCR-HLA and TCR-CMV co-occurrence with hypergeometric tests, applying a repertoire-size bias correction to TCR pairs. False discovery rates were estimated in a later analysis by permuting HLA or CMV assignments 20 times. In a later analysis, co-occurring TCRs were grouped using DBSCAN, and TCRdist sequence similarity was added for clustering within HLA-allele-positive subsets. Repertoires with fewer than 30,000 or more than 120,000 public chains were left out of co-occurrence clustering, as were four to six repertoires with anomalous nucleotide sharing. What TCRdb holds here is the immuneACCESS table cut down to in-frame rearrangements. Part of the clones is not present; checked against another copy, under half of the missing clones reflect an unresolved V gene, and the others are unexplained. The D gene and trimming were derived from the DNA, and the V and J assignments and clone size from that table. The sample contains approximately 200,000 clones, 83% of them found a single time. The ten biggest clones cover 1.4% of the sample.

This receptor was obtained from a girl between 10 and 17 years old in good health and CMV-seronegative. The sample comprised PBMCs. The V gene is TRBV9 and the J gene is TRBJ2-7, with no confidently assigned D gene. In nucleotides, the sequence is TGTGCCAGCAGCCCGTTTGGCGGCTACGAGCAGTACTTC. It codes for CASSPFGGYEQYF. With all but the CDR3 taken from the reference TRBV9 and TRBJ2-7 genes, the full variable domain is: DSGVTQTPKHLITATGQRVTLRCSPRSGDLSVYWYQQSLDQGLQFLIQYYNGEERAKGNILERFSAQQFPDLHSELNLSSLELGDSALYFCASSPFGGYEQYFGPGTRLTVT.